The entry below gives a single T cell receptor (beta chain) sequence along with its context. Libraries were prepared by immunoSEQ multiplex PCR; TCRdb keeps only in-frame clonotypes and omits some of them. The sample shows roughly 260,000 clones, 87% of them seen only once. The source of the sample is a study of blood T cell repertoires in COVID-19. J was trimmed by 6 bases and V by 1 base; bases with no gene match: 12. CDR3 length: 18 residues. The V gene's germline CDR1 is MNHEY and CDR2 SVGEGT. The J gene is TRBJ2-1, the V gene TRBV6-2 or TRBV6-3; TRBD2 aligns across 10 bases. The sample taken for sequencing was peripheral blood. This TCR came from a woman in her 50s who had recovered from COVID-19. For the CDR3, the DNA is TGTGCCAGCAGTTACTTATCCCGGTTAGCGGGAGGTCTCAATGAGCAGTTCTTC. Translated, it gives CASSYLSRLAGGLNEQFF.